Presented here are 13 T cell receptor beta chains from one specimen sequenced in a study of OX40 agonist ivuxolimab in advanced cancers. Assay: immunoSEQ multiplex PCR; the TCRdb copy retains only in-frame clones and omits some. The sample records tens of thousands of clones, over 75% being singletons. The sequencing here drew on CD4+ or CD8+ T cells sorted from blood, taken in a trial of the OX40 agonist ivuxolimab. The source of these receptors is an adult with an advanced solid tumor such as melanoma, head and neck, liver or kidney cancer.

The J gene is TRBJ2-7, the V gene TRBV7-9; weak D call: TRBD1 (6 bases). The CDR3 is made up of 13 amino acids. Germline CDR1 and CDR2: SEHNR and FQNEAQ (reference sequence). Trimming removed 5 bases at V and 3 bases at J, with 11 bases between. The CDR3 DNA is TGTGCCAGCAGCATTCCAGGGGTCTACGAGCAGTACTTC. It encodes CASSIPGVYEQYF.

The CDR3: CASRRDSSSYNEQFF. Here the CDR3 DNA reads TGTGCCAGCAGGAGGGACAGTAGCTCCTACAATGAGCAGTTCTTC. The rearrangement links TRBV6-5 to TRBJ2-1; the match to TRBD1 covers 7 bases. Germline V gene data show CDR1 as MNHEY and CDR2 as SVGAGI. The junction had 5 bases not matched to a gene; V was cut back by 6 bases and J by 0 bases. The CDR3 totals 15 residues.

The chain links TRBV4-3 to TRBJ1-2; unclear D gene. Deletions cut 1 base from V and 12 bases from J, with 9 bases between. Germline V lookup: CDR1 LGHNA, CDR2 YSLEER. The CDR3 consists of 11 residues. The CDR3 DNA reads TGCGCCAGCAGCCAAGGGGAAACTAACACCTTC. It encodes CASSQGETNTF.

The V call is TRBV18, the J call TRBJ2-4; the D is unclear. This CDR3 has 17 amino acids. CDR1 and CDR2 from the germline V gene are KGHSH and LQKENI. V lost 4 bases and J 0 bases, leaving 16 bases between the germline ends. The CDR3 reads CASSLVPNLGAKNIQYF. The CDR3 bases are TGTGCCAGCTCACTGGTCCCTAATCTTGGAGCCAAAAACATTCAGTACTTC.

V gene TRBV7-2 combines with J gene TRBJ1-1, with a tentative D call TRBD1 (6 bases). With 5 bases removed from V and 1 base from J, the gap between germline ends came to 23 bases. Germline V lookup: CDR1 SGHTA, CDR2 FQGNSA. The CDR3 spans 18 residues. For the CDR3, the DNA is TGTGCCAGCAGCCAGGGACTGGGGGGGCGGTGGTCGAACACTGAAGCTTTCTTT. Its protein product is CASSQGLGGRWSNTEAFF.

V usage is TRBV7-9 and J usage is TRBJ1-1; D gene ambiguous. Trimming took 0 bases from V and 1 from J, leaving 3 bases between them. The germline CDR1 and CDR2 sequences are SEHNR and FQNEAQ (reference sequence). CDR3 length: 13 residues. The CDR3 sequence: CASSLAWNTEAFF. The CDR3 DNA sequence: TGTGCCAGCAGCTTAGCCTGGAACACTGAAGCTTTCTTT.

This chain connects TRBV4-3 to TRBJ2-1; D is possibly TRBD1 (5 bases). Germline CDR1 and CDR2: LGHNA and YSLEER. The CDR3 totals 14 residues. V gave up 0 bases and J gave up 6 bases, with 9 bases separating them. CDR3 DNA sequence: TGCGCCAGCAGCCAAGAAGGGGTGATCAATGAGCAGTTCTTC. Translated: CASSQEGVINEQFF.

V gene TRBV19 combines with J gene TRBJ1-1; 10 positions match TRBD1. Germline V gives CDR1 LNHDA, CDR2 SQIVND (reference sequence). The junction had 5 bases not matched to a gene; V was cut back by 5 bases and J by 5 bases. This CDR3 spans 14 amino acids. CDR3 nucleotides: TGTGCCAGTAGTTCCTGGACAGGGGGTACTGAAGCTTTCTTT. It translates to CASSSWTGGTEAFF.

This clone was seen a few times. The V gene is TRBV7-3, the J gene TRBJ1-1; TRBD1 might be the D (5 bases). This CDR3 has 13 residues. Germline V gene data show CDR1 as SGHTA and CDR2 as FQGTGA. V was cut by 3 bases and J by 5 bases, with 10 bases left in between. The chain's CDR3 is CASSFAGGTEAFF. The DNA of the CDR3 is TGTGCCAGCAGCTTTGCGGGGGGGACTGAAGCTTTCTTT. The full variable domain, with the rest looked up from reference TRBV7-3 and TRBJ1-1, is GAGVSQTPSNKVTEKGKYVELRCDPISGHTALYWYRQSLGQGPEFLIYFQGTGAADDSGLPNDRFFAVRPEGSVSTLKIQRTERGDSAVYLCASSFAGGTEAFFGQGTRLTVV.

The V and J genes are TRBV7-2 and TRBJ1-1; D remains unclear. V was shortened by 4 bases and J by 7 bases, with 13 bases between the two germline ends. This CDR3 has 13 residues. The germline V gene encodes CDR1 SGHTA and CDR2 FQGNSA. CDR3 nucleotides: TGTGCCAGCAGCTCCAGCTTGCAGTTTGAAGCTTTCTTT. Translating gives CASSSSLQFEAFF.

The rearrangement uses TRBV12-5 and TRBJ2-7; 9 nucleotides line up with TRBD1. The V gene end was trimmed by 5 bases and the J gene end by 1 base; junction bases not matched to a gene: 3. The CDR3 sequence is 14 residues long. The germline gives CDR1 LGHNT, CDR2 FRNRAP. DNA for the CDR3: TGTGCTAGTGGTCCGGGACAGGGATCCTACGAGCAGTACTTC. It yields the protein CASGPGQGSYEQYF.

The rearrangement links TRBV5-1 to TRBJ2-3; the match to TRBD2 covers 12 bases. The CDR3 extends over 14 amino acids. Germline V gene data show CDR1 as SGHRS and CDR2 as YFSETQ. Trimming removed 9 bases from V and 4 bases from J; junction bases left unmatched: 6. The CDR3 loop is CATSLAGGADTQYF. CDR3 nucleotide sequence: TGCGCCACAAGTCTAGCGGGGGGGGCAGATACGCAGTATTTT.

The chain uses TRBV5-4 and TRBJ2-5; TRBD1 agrees at 7 bases. V dropped 1 base and J dropped 4; count of bases not matched to a gene: 4. The CDR3 runs to 14 residues. Germline-derived CDR1 and CDR2 are SGHNT and YYREEE (reference sequence). The CDR3 DNA reads as TGTGCCAGCAGCTTGACAGGGGATGTAGAGACCCAGTACTTC. Amino acids: CASSLTGDVETQYF.